The 15 T cell receptor beta chains in this list originate from one sample, sequenced in a study of human T cells and chemical hapten exposure listed by TCRdb under 2021. What this sample's time point label stands for: pre-sensitization, week 0. Per the publication, the treatment or condition label means: therapeutic diphenylcyclopropenone sensitization with weekly scalp DPC. Library preparation was by RACE. These reads were obtained on a NextSeq 500. The raw public data were reprocessed by TCRdb itself: fastp quality trimming at Q25, MiXCR clonotype calling, in-frame beta chains only. One record per CDR3 amino acid sequence lists the most common genes and DNA. Counted in this sample were around 56,000 distinct CDR3 sequences; 8% to 10% of them appeared once. The ten largest clones capture 8% to 10% of the sample. The input for sequencing was whole blood, taken in connection with sensitization to the hapten diphenylcyclopropenone (DPC). These receptors all come from a man aged 35 to 55 with alopecia areata. Some clones in this sample may be carry-over from other donors' samples.

The chain carries TRBV7-8 and TRBJ2-7, with 8 bases aligning to TRBD1. The V and J ends lost 6 bases and 6 bases, in that order; junction bases with no gene match: 13. The germline gives CDR1 SGHVS, CDR2 FQNEAQ. The CDR3 length is 15 residues. CDR3 residues: CASRPGQGKLREQYF. CDR3 bases: TGTGCCAGCAGACCCGGACAGGGAAAGCTTCGCGAGCAGTACTTC.

This rearrangement joins TRBV5-4 to TRBJ2-2; a weak D match, TRBD2 (6 bases). CDR1 and CDR2 (germline): SGHNT, YYREEE (reference sequence). This CDR3 is 16 amino acids long. V dropped 3 bases and J dropped 1 base, with 13 bases sitting between them. CDR3 sequence reads: CASSSAKRVNTGELFF. The CDR3 coding sequence is TGTGCCAGCAGCTCGGCGAAGCGGGTGAACACCGGGGAGCTGTTTTTT.

In its sample, this clonotype was seen a few times. V and J are TRBV5-1 and TRBJ1-1; tentative D call: TRBD1 (6 bases). The germline gives CDR1 SGHRS, CDR2 YFSETQ. This CDR3 comprises 16 residues. Trimming shortened V by 5 bases and J by 1 base, and 18 bases separated the two germline ends. The CDR3 DNA reads as TGCGCCAGCAGTTTGAACGCAGGGGTGGAGAACACTGAAGCTTTCTTT. This sequence encodes CASSLNAGVENTEAFF.

The chain is built from TRBV14 and TRBJ2-2; D might be TRBD1 or TRBD2, each matching 6 bases. Trimming took off 5 bases at V and 7 bases at J, with 20 bases between the two ends. The CDR3 contains 16 residues. The germline V gene has CDR1 SGHDN and CDR2 FVKESK. CDR3 nucleotides: TGTGCCAGCAGCTTCTATTGGACGGGGGCATGCGGGGAGCTGTTTTTT. Its protein is CASSFYWTGACGELFF.

In this sample, this clonotype turned up a few times. V gene TRBV7-9 combines with J gene TRBJ1-1, with TRBD1 identical over 7 bases. V dropped 1 base and J dropped 2; count of bases not matched to a gene: 4. This CDR3 contains 15 residues. Germline V gene sequence: CDR1 SEHNR, CDR2 FQNEAQ (reference sequence). CDR3 in DNA: TGTGCCAGCAGCTTAGGGACAGGATTCAACACTGAAGCTTTCTTT. It codes for CASSLGTGFNTEAFF.

This clonotype was seen only a few times. The chain recombines TRBV5-8 with TRBJ1-1, with TRBD1 matching 7 bases. CDR1 SGHTS and CDR2 YDEGEE come from the germline V gene. Trimming took 1 base from V and 4 from J; bases not matched to a gene: 4. The CDR3 length is 14 residues. CDR3 amino acids: CASSLQGGLTEAFF. Written as DNA, the CDR3 is TGTGCCAGCAGCTTGCAGGGGGGCCTCACTGAAGCTTTCTTT.

This clonotype was counted many times. The chain has TRBV3-1 and TRBJ1-4; 7 positions match TRBD1. The CDR3 sequence is 15 residues long. Germline CDR1 reads LGHDT; CDR2 reads YNNKEL (reference sequence). Trimming at V came to 2 bases and at J to 7 bases, leaving 7 bases not matched to a gene. The chain's CDR3 is CASSQNRDRSEKLFF. In DNA form, the CDR3 reads TGTGCCAGCAGCCAAAACCGGGACAGAAGTGAAAAACTGTTTTTT. The full variable domain, its missing parts supplied by reference TRBV3-1 and TRBJ1-4, is DTAVSQTPKYLVTQMGNDKSIKCEQNLGHDTMYWYKQDSKKFLKIMFSYNNKELIINETVPNRFSPKSPDKAHLNLHINSLELGDSAVYFCASSQNRDRSEKLFFGSGTQLSVL.

This clonotype was detected only a few times. The chain recombines TRBV20-1 with TRBJ2-1; TRBD2 might be the D (5 bases). The CDR3 is 13 amino acids. Germline V CDR1 and CDR2: DFQATT, SNEGSKA (reference sequence). V was clipped by 2 bases and J by 3 bases, with 8 bases between them. The CDR3 DNA follows: TGCAGTGCTAGAAGGGAGCGCTACAATGAGCAGTTCTTC. This gives the protein CSARRERYNEQFF.

The chain carries TRBV19 and TRBJ2-1; possibly TRBD1 or TRBD2 for D (5 bases each). The CDR3 has 14 residues. V was trimmed by 7 bases and J by 4 bases, leaving 14 bases between them. Germline loops: CDR1 LNHDA, CDR2 SQIVND (reference sequence). The CDR3 loop is CASTERGKYNEQFF. The CDR3 DNA reads TGTGCCAGTACCGAGAGGGGTAAATACAATGAGCAGTTCTTC.

This clonotype has a handful of counts. The V call is TRBV5-6, the J call TRBJ1-1; no definite D call. The CDR3 extends over 14 amino acids. V lost 6 bases and J 0 bases, leaving 12 bases between the germline ends. Germline V gives CDR1 SGHDT, CDR2 YYEEEE. Here the CDR3 reads CASIFARMNTEAFF. CDR3 nucleotide sequence: TGTGCCAGCATTTTTGCCAGGATGAACACTGAAGCTTTCTTT.

Ten or more counts support this clonotype. The chain carries TRBV28 and TRBJ2-5, with D possibly being TRBD1 (9 bases). The CDR3 sequence is 15 residues long. The V gene lost 6 bases and the J gene lost 4 bases, with 18 bases spanning the gap. Germline V gene lookup returns CDR1 MDHEN and CDR2 SYDVKM. The CDR3 region is CASRDRGAGGETQYF. The DNA for the CDR3 is TGTGCCAGCAGGGACAGGGGCGCGGGAGGAGAGACCCAGTACTTC.

This clonotype was detected many times. The chain uses TRBV18 and TRBJ2-1, with 7 bases fitting TRBD1. CDR3 length equals 16 residues. Germline CDR1 reads KGHSH; CDR2 reads LQKENI. V trimming: 0 bases; J trimming: 4 bases; junction bases outside the gene matches: 6. The CDR3 nucleotides are TGTGCCAGCTCACCACCAGTAGGGGGCGGTTACAATGAGCAGTTCTTC. This sequence encodes CASSPPVGGGYNEQFF.

This clonotype was found a few times. V gene TRBV6-1 combines with J gene TRBJ2-5; 7 nucleotides agree with TRBD2. J gave up 4 bases and V 7 bases, and 15 bases lay outside the gene matches. Germline CDR1 is MNHNS and CDR2 is SASEGT. This CDR3 contains 16 residues. The CDR3 nucleotides are TGTGCCAGCACCAGACGCCTTACTAGCGAGGTAGAGACCCAGTACTTC. This translates into CASTRRLTSEVETQYF.

The CDR3 sequence: CASSLLQGRFNEKLFF. CDR3 bases: TGTGCCAGCAGTTTACTCCAGGGACGATTTAATGAAAAACTGTTTTTT. This rearrangement joins TRBV6-6 to TRBJ1-4, with D perhaps TRBD1 (5 bases). The CDR3 contains 16 residues. The germline V and J ends were trimmed by 4 bases and 4 bases, with 16 bases remaining between them. In germline, CDR1 is MNHNY, CDR2 SVGAGI (reference sequence).

The chain has TRBV7-2 and TRBJ1-1; D uncertain. V shed 3 bases and J shed 1 base, with 12 bases lying between them. The germline CDR1 and CDR2 sequences are SGHTA and FQGNSA. CDR3 length: 15 residues. The CDR3 region has the DNA TGTGCCAGCAGCTTTCGGACGGTACAGAACACTGAAGCTTTCTTT. It is translated as CASSFRTVQNTEAFF. Full variable domain (missing parts from reference TRBV7-2 and TRBJ1-1): GAGVSQSPSNKVTEKGKDVELRCDPISGHTALYWYRQSLGQGLEFLIYFQGNSAPDKSGLPSDRFSAERTGGSVSTLTIQRTQQEDSAVYLCASSFRTVQNTEAFFGQGTRLTVV.